Listed below are T cell receptor beta chains from one sample, sequenced in a study of OX40 agonist ivuxolimab in advanced cancers. Repertoires were generated with immunoSEQ multiplex PCR, while TCRdb's copy carries only in-frame clones and drops some. The table shows roughly 71,000 clones, with 80% to 90% occurring only once. The specimen comprised CD4+ or CD8+ T cells sorted from blood, sampled in a trial of the OX40 agonist ivuxolimab. All receptors derive from an adult with an advanced solid tumor such as melanoma, head and neck, liver or kidney cancer. The conserved cysteine and the conserved F or W are not part of the CDR3 here.

v_gene: TRBV10-2; CDR3aa: ASSEDGNYGYT
v_gene: TRBV7-9; CDR3aa: ASSLSSSSGNTIY
v_gene: TRBV4-2; CDR3aa: ASSQDRAARGEQY
v_gene: TRBV9; CDR3aa: ASSVGWAATNEKLF
v_gene: TRBV10-3; CDR3aa: AISESGRGANGYT
v_gene: TRBV5-8; CDR3aa: ASSWLTDRVAEAF
v_gene: TRBV28; CDR3aa: ASSPVPYGYT
v_gene: TRBV6-5; CDR3aa: ASSYVRDTQY
v_gene: TRBV10-3; CDR3aa: AISESGEGDEQY
v_gene: TRBV6-5; CDR3aa: ASRQGAGEKLF
v_gene: TRBV5-1; CDR3aa: ASSDQGGPYNEQF
v_gene: TRBV28; CDR3aa: ASSLGQQSTDTQY
v_gene: TRBV18; CDR3aa: ASSPEQGAKNIQY
v_gene: TRBV7-9; CDR3aa: ASSAGHAGNEKLF
v_gene: TRBV28; CDR3aa: ASSFLAGGPREQY
v_gene: TRBV6-6; CDR3aa: ASSAPGSGRSGTQY
v_gene: TRBV5-1; CDR3aa: ASSLGEGVKAF
v_gene: TRBV7-9; CDR3aa: ASSLVEGTNEQY
v_gene: TRBV5-1; CDR3aa: ASSLAVGSTDTQY
v_gene: TRBV7-9; CDR3aa: ASTYRDTRTDTQY
v_gene: TRBV2; CDR3aa: ASSPQGGNTEAF
v_gene: TRBV9; CDR3aa: ASSVSPPGSSTDTQY
v_gene: TRBV28; CDR3aa: ASSFGLAGRSRPTYEQY
v_gene: TRBV11-2; CDR3aa: ASSLGQVLNTGELF
v_gene: TRBV7-9; CDR3aa: ASSLGASGRTDTQY
v_gene: TRBV7-6; CDR3aa: ASSLIAGTDTQY
v_gene: TRBV19; CDR3aa: ASTPGQVHEKLF
v_gene: TRBV7-2; CDR3aa: ASSPVGRADTQY
v_gene: TRBV9; CDR3aa: ASSPGPDSAYTQY
v_gene: TRBV6-1; CDR3aa: ASSESPFSGELF
v_gene: TRBV6-5; CDR3aa: ASRKAAGTEQF
v_gene: TRBV7-7; CDR3aa: ASSLELDNEQF
v_gene: TRBV19; CDR3aa: ASKGPGETEAF
v_gene: TRBV10-2; CDR3aa: ASSRLAGGNNEQF
v_gene: TRBV28; CDR3aa: ASSLTFGTSGLEQF
v_gene: TRBV7-9; CDR3aa: ASSYDIGAPDTQY
v_gene: TRBV19; CDR3aa: ASSRVETYNEQF
v_gene: TRBV11-3; CDR3aa: ASSPGLAGVGEQF
v_gene: TRBV6-5; CDR3aa: ASSYSDRGFSYEQY
v_gene: TRBV28; CDR3aa: AIAAGVTYDEQF
v_gene: TRBV7-9; CDR3aa: ASTLGTGVEKLF
v_gene: TRBV6-6; CDR3aa: ASSYDTGYGYT
v_gene: TRBV5-1; CDR3aa: ASSVTSGRDNEQF
v_gene: TRBV5-1; CDR3aa: ASSTGTGGYEQY
v_gene: TRBV4-3; CDR3aa: ASSQGGWDRETYEQY
v_gene: TRBV7-9; CDR3aa: ASSAHGDTGELF
v_gene: TRBV5-4; CDR3aa: ASSLESGVVTGELF
v_gene: TRBV30; CDR3aa: AWSRLRTGTGELF
v_gene: TRBV7-2; CDR3aa: ASSLGLAGGEQY
v_gene: TRBV5-4; CDR3aa: ASSLGQTTYEQY
v_gene: TRBV4-3; CDR3aa: ASSQESTSDSYEQY